One TCR beta chain is described in this entry. The sample comes from a study of blood T cell repertoires in COVID-19. Only in-frame clones appear in the TCRdb table, and some are missing; sequencing was by immunoSEQ multiplex PCR. The table has fewer than 350,000 clones, 85% seen once. Germline CDR1 and CDR2: MDHEN and SYDVKM. The CDR3 sequence is 15 residues long. V was trimmed by 9 bases and J by 1 base, leaving 16 bases between them. The chain uses TRBV28 and TRBJ1-3; no clear D gene. The clonotype comes from a woman aged 25 to 39 who had been exposed to COVID-19. Sequencing was performed on PBMCs or T cells enriched from blood (not recorded which). This CDR3 reads CASLAVFSSGNTIYF. CDR3 nucleotides: TGTGCCAGTCTCGCGGTGTTCTCATCTGGAAACACCATATATTTT.